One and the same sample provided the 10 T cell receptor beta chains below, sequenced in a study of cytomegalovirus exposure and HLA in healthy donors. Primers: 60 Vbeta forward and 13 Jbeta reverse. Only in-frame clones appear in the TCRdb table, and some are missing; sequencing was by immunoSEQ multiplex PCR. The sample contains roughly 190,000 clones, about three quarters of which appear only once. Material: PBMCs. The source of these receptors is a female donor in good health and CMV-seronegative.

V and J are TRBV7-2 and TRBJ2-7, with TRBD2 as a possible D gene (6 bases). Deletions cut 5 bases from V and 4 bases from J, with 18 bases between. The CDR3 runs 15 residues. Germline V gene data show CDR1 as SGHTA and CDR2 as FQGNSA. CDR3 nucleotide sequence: TGTGCCAGCAGCACCGCGCCTAGCGCACCATACGAGCAGTACTTC. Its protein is CASSTAPSAPYEQYF.

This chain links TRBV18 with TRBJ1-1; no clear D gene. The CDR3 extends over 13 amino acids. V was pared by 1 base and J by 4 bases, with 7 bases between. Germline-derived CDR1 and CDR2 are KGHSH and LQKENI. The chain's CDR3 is CASSPRAGTEAFF. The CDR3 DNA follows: TGTGCCAGCTCACCACGGGCAGGCACTGAAGCTTTCTTT. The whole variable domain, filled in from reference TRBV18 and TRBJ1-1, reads NAGVMQNPRHLVRRRGQEARLRCSPMKGHSHVYWYRQLPEEGLKFMVYLQKENIIDESGMPKERFSAEFPKEGPSILRIQQVVRGDSAAYFCASSPRAGTEAFFGQGTRLTVV.

In DNA form, the CDR3 reads TGTGCCAGCAGTTACTCCCGAGCGGGCCTAGCCTCCTACGAGCAGTACTTC. Protein product: CASSYSRAGLASYEQYF. This sequence joins TRBV27 and TRBJ2-7; possibly TRBD2 for D (6 bases). V was trimmed by 4 bases and J by 0 bases, leaving 19 bases between them. The CDR3 totals 17 residues. Germline V gene data show CDR1 as MNHEY and CDR2 as SMNVEV (reference sequence).

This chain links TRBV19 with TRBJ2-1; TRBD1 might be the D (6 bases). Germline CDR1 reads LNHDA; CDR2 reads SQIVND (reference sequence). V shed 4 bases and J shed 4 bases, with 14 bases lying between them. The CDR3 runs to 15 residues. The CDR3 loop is CASSRGGYPYNEQFF. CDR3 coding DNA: TGTGCCAGTAGTAGAGGGGGATACCCGTACAATGAGCAGTTCTTC.

This CDR3 reads CASSLRQGNTDTQYF. In nucleotides, the CDR3 is TGCGCCAGCAGCCTTCGCCAGGGCAACACAGATACGCAGTATTTT. The V gene is TRBV5-1, the J gene TRBJ2-3; D is possibly TRBD1 (5 bases). V was shortened by 4 bases and J by 2 bases, with 14 bases between the two germline ends. Germline V gene sequence: CDR1 SGHRS, CDR2 YFSETQ. This CDR3 is built from 15 residues.

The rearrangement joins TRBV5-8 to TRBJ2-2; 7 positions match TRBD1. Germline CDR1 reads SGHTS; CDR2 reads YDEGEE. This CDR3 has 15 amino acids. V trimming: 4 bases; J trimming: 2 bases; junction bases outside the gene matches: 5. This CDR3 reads CASSVGQVNTGELFF. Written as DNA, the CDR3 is TGTGCCAGCAGCGTAGGACAGGTTAACACCGGGGAGCTGTTTTTT. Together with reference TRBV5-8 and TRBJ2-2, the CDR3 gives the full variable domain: EAGVTQSPTHLIKTRGQQATLRCSPISGHTSVYWYQQALGLGLQFLLWYDEGEERNRGNFPPRFSGRQFPNYSSELNVNALELEDSALYLCASSVGQVNTGELFFGEGSRLTVL.

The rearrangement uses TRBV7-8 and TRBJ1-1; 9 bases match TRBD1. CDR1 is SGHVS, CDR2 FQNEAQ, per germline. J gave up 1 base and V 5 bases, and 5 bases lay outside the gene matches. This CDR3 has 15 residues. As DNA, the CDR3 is TGTGCCAGCAGCCCGACAGGGGGAGCGAACACTGAAGCTTTCTTT. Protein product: CASSPTGGANTEAFF.

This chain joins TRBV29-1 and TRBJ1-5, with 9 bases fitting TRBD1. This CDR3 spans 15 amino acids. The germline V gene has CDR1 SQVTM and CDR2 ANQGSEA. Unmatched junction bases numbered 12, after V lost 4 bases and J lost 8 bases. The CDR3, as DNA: TGCAGCGTTGCAGTTACAGGGGGCTCGGTAGAGCCCCAGCATTTT. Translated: CSVAVTGGSVEPQHF.

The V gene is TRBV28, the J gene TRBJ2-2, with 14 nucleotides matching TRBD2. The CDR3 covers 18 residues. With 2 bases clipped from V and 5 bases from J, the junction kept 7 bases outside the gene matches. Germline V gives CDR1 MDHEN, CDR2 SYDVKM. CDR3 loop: CASSLVGLAGGLTGELFF. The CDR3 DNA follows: TGTGCCAGCAGTTTAGTTGGACTAGCGGGAGGTCTTACCGGGGAGCTGTTTTTT.

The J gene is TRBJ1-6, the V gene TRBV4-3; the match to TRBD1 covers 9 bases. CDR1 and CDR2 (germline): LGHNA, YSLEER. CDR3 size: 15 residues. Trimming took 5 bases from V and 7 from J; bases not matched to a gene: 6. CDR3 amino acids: CASSARDRDNSPLHF. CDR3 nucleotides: TGCGCCAGCAGCGCCCGGGACAGGGACAATTCACCCCTCCACTTT.